Following are 22 T cell receptor beta chains from one sample sequenced in a study of beta chain features in type 1 diabetes. All of the isolated RNA was reverse transcribed, so expressed TCRB transcripts were sequenced. Profiled with immunoSEQ multiplex PCR; TCRdb holds only in-frame clones, not every one. The sample includes 450,000 to 600,000 clones, 30% of them seen just once. Sample: naive CD4+ T cells from blood. The receptors were gathered from a man between 18 and 29 years old in good health.

This clone was seen only a few times. The V and J genes are TRBV29-1 and TRBJ2-3; 7 bases are a match to TRBD2. V dropped 4 bases and J dropped 6; count of bases not matched to a gene: 10. CDR1 SQVTM and CDR2 ANQGSEA come from the germline V gene. The length of the CDR3 is 14 residues. The CDR3 region is CSVVGGGLRDTQYF. CDR3 bases: TGCAGCGTTGTGGGGGGAGGGCTTCGGGATACGCAGTATTTT.

J is TRBJ2-7 and V is TRBV7-9, with 10 bases lining up with TRBD2. The trim removed 2 bases at V and 4 bases at J, leaving 8 bases unmatched. Germline V gene sequence: CDR1 SEHNR, CDR2 FQNEAQ (reference sequence). The CDR3 extends over 16 amino acids. CDR3 loop: CASSLSGAGGPYEQYF. The CDR3, as DNA: TGTGCCAGCAGCTTATCGGGAGCGGGAGGGCCATACGAGCAGTACTTC.

The chain carries TRBV30 and TRBJ2-5; D call uncertain. With 3 bases removed from V and 4 bases from J, the gap between germline ends came to 9 bases. Germline values: CDR1 GTSNPN, CDR2 SVGIG (reference sequence). This CDR3 contains 12 residues. CDR3 sequence reads: CAWRSVGETQYF. The CDR3 DNA reads TGTGCCTGGAGGTCTGTGGGAGAGACCCAGTACTTC. Variable domain in full (rest from reference TRBV30 and TRBJ2-5): SQTIHQWPATLVQPVGSPLSLECTVEGTSNPNLYWYRQAAGRGLQLLFYSVGIGQISSEVPQNLSASRPQDRQFILSSKKLLLSDSGFYLCAWRSVGETQYFGPGTRLLVL.

V gene TRBV9 combines with J gene TRBJ2-1, with a tentative D call TRBD2 (6 bases). The V gene lost 3 bases and the J gene lost 6 bases, with 16 bases spanning the gap. The CDR3 loop spans 15 amino acids. Per germline, CDR1 SGDLS and CDR2 YYNGEE. In nucleotides, the CDR3 is TGTGCCAGCAGCGACGGGACTGACTTCTTCAATGAGCAGTTCTTC. It specifies CASSDGTDFFNEQFF. Complete variable domain (other parts from reference TRBV9 and TRBJ2-1): DSGVTQTPKHLITATGQRVTLRCSPRSGDLSVYWYQQSLDQGLQFLIQYYNGEERAKGNILERFSAQQFPDLHSELNLSSLELGDSALYFCASSDGTDFFNEQFFGPGTRLTVL.

As DNA, the CDR3 is TGTGCCAGCAGTAATACGGGGGGAGGGCGCCAGCCCCAGCATTTT. The encoded protein is CASSNTGGGRQPQHF. The V and J genes are TRBV6-1 and TRBJ1-5; maybe TRBD1 (5 bases). The germline V and J ends were trimmed by 5 bases and 7 bases, with 18 bases remaining between them. Germline lookup yields CDR1 MNHNS and CDR2 SASEGT. This CDR3 has 15 residues.

The table lists this clone with a count of one. This rearrangement joins TRBV25-1 to TRBJ2-7; D perhaps matches TRBD2 (5 bases). Deletions cut 0 bases from V and 2 bases from J, with 11 bases between. The CDR3 totals 15 residues. The germline V gene encodes CDR1 MGHDK and CDR2 SYGVNS. The CDR3 DNA sequence: TGTGCCAGCAGTGAATATCCGACCGGGGCCTACGAGCAGTACTTC. As protein: CASSEYPTGAYEQYF.

The chain carries TRBV4-1 and TRBJ2-1; 7 bases map to TRBD2. This CDR3 has 14 amino acids. CDR1 and CDR2 from the germline V gene are MGHRA and YSYEKL. J was trimmed by 4 bases and V by 6 bases; bases with no gene match: 6. The CDR3 spells CASSRGLLYNEQFF. The CDR3 DNA is TGCGCCAGCAGTCGGGGACTACTATACAATGAGCAGTTCTTC.

J is TRBJ2-5 and V is TRBV30; D uncertain. CDR1 is GTSNPN, CDR2 SVGIG, per germline (reference sequence). The germline V and J ends were trimmed by 2 bases and 4 bases, with 11 bases remaining between them. The CDR3 runs to 13 residues. CDR3 in DNA: TGTGCCTGGAGTCTTAGGCTGGTAGAGACCCAGTACTTC. Translated: CAWSLRLVETQYF.

The chain recombines TRBV18 with TRBJ1-2; D is uncertain. The germline CDR1 and CDR2 sequences are KGHSH and LQKENI. The CDR3 has 13 amino acids. The V end lost 3 bases, the J end lost 8 bases, and 13 bases lay between the germline ends. The CDR3 protein is CASSPTPSRGYTF. In DNA form, the CDR3 reads TGTGCCAGCTCACCGACCCCCAGCAGGGGCTACACCTTC.

This clone has more than one count but fewer than ten. The chain recombines TRBV9 with TRBJ1-2; D possibly corresponds to TRBD1 (5 bases). V was pared by 2 bases and J by 10 bases, with 9 bases between. The CDR3 runs 11 residues. Germline loops: CDR1 SGDLS, CDR2 YYNGEE. The CDR3 bases are TGTGCCAGCAGCGTGGACGGGACCTACACCTTC. This translates into CASSVDGTYTF.

In its sample, this clone was seen once. The chain is built from TRBV6-1 and TRBJ2-7, with 7 bases matching TRBD2. This CDR3 comprises 16 residues. The V gene's germline CDR1 is MNHNS and CDR2 SASEGT. V was clipped by 4 bases and J by 4 bases; unmatched bases: 13. CDR3 sequence reads: CASSGREGTRLYEQYF. Here the CDR3 DNA reads TGTGCCAGCAGTGGGAGGGAGGGGACGCGTCTGTACGAGCAGTACTTC.

Details on this clone: A read error is likely, as this CDR3 ends without the conserved phenylalanine or tryptophan. The chain carries TRBV5-1 and TRBJ2-3; weak D call: TRBD1 (6 bases). Trimming cost V 1 base and J 6 bases, with 12 bases left between them. CDR3 length equals 14 residues. Looked up from germline, CDR1 is SGHRS and CDR2 is YFSETQ. The CDR3 sequence is CASSLSRGVDTQYL. CDR3 DNA: TGCGCCAGCAGCTTGAGCAGGGGTGTGGATACGCAGTATCTT.

The rearrangement joins TRBV5-4 to TRBJ2-5; D perhaps matches TRBD1 (5 bases). Per the germline V gene, CDR1 is SGHNT and CDR2 is YYREEE (reference sequence). The CDR3 has 13 amino acids. With 0 bases removed from V and 6 bases from J, the gap between germline ends came to 9 bases. CDR3 region: CASSLVRAKTQYF. In DNA, the CDR3 is TGTGCCAGCAGCTTGGTCAGGGCAAAGACCCAGTACTTC. Based on the CDR3 plus reference TRBV5-4 and TRBJ2-5, the full variable domain is ETGVTQSPTHLIKTRGQQVTLRCSSQSGHNTVSWYQQALGQGPQFIFQYYREEENGRGNFPPRFSGLQFPNYSSELNVNALELDDSALYLCASSLVRAKTQYFGPGTRLLVL.

The CDR3 is CAVGGNTEAFF. CDR3 DNA: TGCGCGGTAGGCGGGAACACTGAAGCTTTCTTT. V usage is TRBV20-1 and J usage is TRBJ1-1; D is uncertain. CDR1 is DFQATT, CDR2 SNEGSKA, per germline (reference sequence). This CDR3 has 11 residues.

J is TRBJ2-7 and V is TRBV28; 7 bases match TRBD1. CDR3 length equals 14 residues. The junction had 7 bases not matched to a gene; V was cut back by 8 bases and J by 0 bases. Germline V lookup: CDR1 MDHEN, CDR2 SYDVKM. CDR3 in amino acids: CASFKGASSYEQYF. For the CDR3, the DNA is TGTGCCAGCTTCAAGGGGGCGAGCTCCTACGAGCAGTACTTC.

In its sample, this clone was seen a few times. DNA for the CDR3: TGCAGCGTTGGCAGTTCTTCCTACGAGCAGTACTTC. Translating it yields CSVGSSSYEQYF. The chain is built from TRBV29-1 and TRBJ2-7; D is ambiguous. CDR3 length: 12 residues. V dropped 4 bases and J dropped 1 base, with 8 bases sitting between them. Germline lookup yields CDR1 SQVTM and CDR2 ANQGSEA.

This clone occurred a few times. The chain couples TRBV27 to TRBJ2-1; the D gene is possibly TRBD2 (6 bases). V was cut by 1 base and J by 9 bases, with 19 bases left in between. This CDR3 has 16 residues. Per germline, CDR1 MNHEY and CDR2 SMNVEV (reference sequence). The CDR3 spells CASSLLGIGSSTEQFF. The CDR3 coding sequence is TGTGCCAGCAGTTTATTAGGCATCGGGAGCTCCACTGAGCAGTTCTTC.

The rearrangement uses TRBV5-1 and TRBJ2-3, with 7 bases that match TRBD2. This CDR3 region has 15 residues. The germline gives CDR1 SGHRS, CDR2 YFSETQ. V was clipped by 6 bases and J by 1 base; unmatched bases: 8. The CDR3 loop reads CASTLSGTGTDTQYF. CDR3 coding DNA: TGCGCCAGCACCTTAAGCGGGACTGGCACAGATACGCAGTATTTT.

CDR3 in DNA: TGTGCCAGCAGCTTAGAGACCTCAGCTGCGCAGTATTTT. It specifies CASSLETSAAQYF. The chain combines TRBV7-2 with TRBJ2-3; D is uncertain. The CDR3 covers 13 residues. V was trimmed by 1 base and J by 10 bases, leaving 12 bases between them. Germline V gene lookup returns CDR1 SGHTA and CDR2 FQGNSA.

The chain recombines TRBV7-9 with TRBJ1-1; TRBD1 might be the D (5 bases). This CDR3 is 12 amino acids long. With 0 bases removed from V and 11 bases from J, the gap between germline ends came to 10 bases. In germline, CDR1 is SEHNR, CDR2 FQNEAQ (reference sequence). CDR3: CASSLASGWAFF. CDR3 nucleotides: TGTGCCAGCAGCTTAGCTTCAGGGTGGGCTTTCTTT.

The chain couples TRBV5-1 to TRBJ2-3; TRBD2 might be the D (5 bases). The CDR3 length is 15 residues. CDR1 is SGHRS and CDR2 is YFSETQ in the germline V gene. Trimming shortened V by 3 bases and J by 1 base, and 12 bases separated the two germline ends. The DNA for the CDR3 is TGCGCCAGCAGCTGGGCGGGCGGTGGCACAGATACGCAGTATTTT. Translated, it gives CASSWAGGGTDTQYF.

The rearrangement links TRBV14 to TRBJ2-3; D gene uncertain. Germline V gene lookup returns CDR1 SGHDN and CDR2 FVKESK. V dropped 1 base and J dropped 3 bases, with 5 bases sitting between them. This CDR3 is built from 13 residues. The DNA of the CDR3 is TGTGCCAGCAGCCAAGGGCCAACAGATACGCAGTATTTT. Translation gives CASSQGPTDTQYF.